Sequencing of this TCR beta chain was carried out in a study of T cells in Graves' hyperthyroidism and ophthalmopathy. General study points: The model made its ophthalmopathy prediction, and onset followed a median roughly 6.5 months later. Blood also showed most of the thyroid clonotypes that were expanded above 0.001.

This clonotype was seen repeatedly, ten times or more. Its cognate antigen is unknown. V lost 2 bases and J 5 bases, leaving 10 bases between the germline ends. The V gene's germline CDR1 is DFQATT and CDR2 SNEGSKA (reference sequence). The CDR3 is 12 residues long. Uncontrolled infection, other autoimmune disease, pregnancy or lactation barred patients from enrollment. RNA transcripts yielded amplified TCR beta CDR3 regions. HTBI primers were employed in a first-round RT-PCR of the TCR CDR3. TCRdb fed the multiplex PCR reads into MiXCR, producing one record per CDR3 protein. Of around 520,000 distinct CDR3 sequences listed, 14% are singletons.

The source material was blood. This TCR derives from a woman in her thirties or forties with Graves' hyperthyroidism. This rearrangement joins TRBV20-1 to TRBJ2-7, with D perhaps TRBD1 (5 bases). The CDR3 DNA is TGCAGTGCTAGACCCAGGGTGAACGAGCAGTACTTC. Protein: CSARPRVNEQYF.